This TCR beta chain was recorded in a study of blood T cell repertoires in COVID-19. Overall study: Donors in the United States, Italy and Spain gave samples during acute or convalescent COVID-19.

About this clone: Distinct nucleotide sequences in the sample also encode this CDR3.

Data came from immunoSEQ multiplex PCR; TCRdb stores just in-frame clones and leaves some out. The sample holds roughly 110,000 clones, roughly 80% seen once. The germline V gene encodes CDR1 GTSNPN and CDR2 SVGIG (reference sequence). The CDR3 spans 13 residues. Trimming left V 0 bases short and J 3 bases short, with 8 bases between. The receptor's source is a man in his 70s with acute or convalescent COVID-19. What was sequenced was peripheral blood. The chain has TRBV30 and TRBJ1-1; D not resolved. This chain's CDR3 is CAWSVRGYTEAFF. In DNA form, the CDR3 reads TGTGCCTGGAGTGTACGGGGTTACACTGAAGCTTTCTTT. The entire variable domain, with the rest obtained from reference TRBV30 and TRBJ1-1, is as follows: SQTIHQWPATLVQPVGSPLSLECTVEGTSNPNLYWYRQAAGRGLQLLFYSVGIGQISSEVPQNLSASRPQDRQFILSSKKLLLSDSGFYLCAWSVRGYTEAFFGQGTRLTVV.